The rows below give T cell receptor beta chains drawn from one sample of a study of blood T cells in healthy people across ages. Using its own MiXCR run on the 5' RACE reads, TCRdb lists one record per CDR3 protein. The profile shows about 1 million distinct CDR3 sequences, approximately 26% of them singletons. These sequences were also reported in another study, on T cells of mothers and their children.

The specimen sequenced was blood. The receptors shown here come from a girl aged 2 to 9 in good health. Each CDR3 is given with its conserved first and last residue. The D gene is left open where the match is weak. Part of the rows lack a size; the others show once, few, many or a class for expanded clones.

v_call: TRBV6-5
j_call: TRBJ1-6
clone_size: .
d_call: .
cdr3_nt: TGTGCCAGCAGTTACTCGACACAGTCATCCGCTAATTCACCCCTCCACTTT
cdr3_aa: CASSYSTQSSANSPLHF

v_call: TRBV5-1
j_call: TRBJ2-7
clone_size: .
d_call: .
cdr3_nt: TGCGCCAGCAGGGACTCCGGGACTGCCTCCTACGAGCAGTACTTC
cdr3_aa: CASRDSGTASYEQYF

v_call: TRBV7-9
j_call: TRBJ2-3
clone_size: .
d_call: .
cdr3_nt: TGTGCCAGCAGCTCAAGGGCTGGGGACGGATTCAGCACAGATACGCAGTATTTT
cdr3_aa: CASSSRAGDGFSTDTQYF

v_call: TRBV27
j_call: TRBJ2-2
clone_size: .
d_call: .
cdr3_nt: TGTGCCAACGGTGTGGGCTGGGAGCTGTTTTTT
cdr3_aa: CANGVGWELFF

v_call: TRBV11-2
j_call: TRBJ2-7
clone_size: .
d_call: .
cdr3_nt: TGTGCCAGCAGCTCACCCCAAAGGGACCACCTTCTCCCCTTATCTTCTTTATACGAGCAGTACTTC
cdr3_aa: CASSSPQRDHLLPLSSLYEQYF

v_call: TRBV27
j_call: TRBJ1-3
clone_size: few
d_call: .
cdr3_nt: TGTGCCAGCAGTTTAGTGAACGGGGCTGGAAACACCATATATTTT
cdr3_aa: CASSLVNGAGNTIYF

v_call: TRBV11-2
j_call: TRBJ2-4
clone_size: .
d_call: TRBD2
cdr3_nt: TGTGCCAGCAGCTTAGAAGGGACTAGCGGGACGGCAAGATCGAACATTCAGTACTTC
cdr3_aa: CASSLEGTSGTARSNIQYF

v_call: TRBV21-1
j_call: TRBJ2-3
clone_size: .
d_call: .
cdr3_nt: TGTGCCAGCAGCAATGGGCCAGCGGGTGGGGAAGCAGATACGCAGTATTTT
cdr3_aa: CASSNGPAGGEADTQYF

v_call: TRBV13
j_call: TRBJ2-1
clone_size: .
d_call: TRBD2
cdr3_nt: TGTGCCAGCAGCTCCCTGAGCGACCTAGCGGGACTCTACAATGAGCAGTTCTTC
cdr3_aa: CASSSLSDLAGLYNEQFF

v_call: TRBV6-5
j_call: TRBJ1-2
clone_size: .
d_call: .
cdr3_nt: TGTGCCAGCAGTTACGGGCGACAGCCGGAGACTAACTATGGCTACACCTTC
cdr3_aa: CASSYGRQPETNYGYTF

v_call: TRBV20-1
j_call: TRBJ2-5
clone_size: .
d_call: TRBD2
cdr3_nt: TGCAGTGCTAGTGAGACTAGCGGGAGAGGGGAGACCCAGTACTTC
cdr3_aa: CSASETSGRGETQYF